This TCR beta chain was identified in a study of T cells in Graves' hyperthyroidism and ophthalmopathy. The CDR3 length is 14 residues. The ends were cut back, 2 bases at V and 4 bases at J, with 11 bases in the middle. The germline CDR1 and CDR2 sequences are SGDLS and YYNGEE. Lactation, pregnancy, other autoimmune disease or uncontrolled infection excluded patients. This clonotype was recorded many times. The source material, RNA transcripts, was used to amplify TCR beta CDR3 regions. With the HTBI primer set, the TCR CDR3 went through a first round of RT-PCR. One entry per CDR3 protein results from TCRdb running MiXCR on the multiplex PCR reads. Here the sample spans more than 650,000 distinct CDR3 sequences, 12% to 15% being singletons.

The sequence was obtained from a woman under 30 with Graves' hyperthyroidism. Input material: blood. The rearrangement uses TRBV9 and TRBJ2-3, with D tentatively TRBD1 (5 bases). This chain's CDR3 is CASSVVGRPDTQYF. The DNA of the CDR3 is TGTGCCAGCAGCGTGGTGGGGCGCCCAGATACGCAGTATTTT.